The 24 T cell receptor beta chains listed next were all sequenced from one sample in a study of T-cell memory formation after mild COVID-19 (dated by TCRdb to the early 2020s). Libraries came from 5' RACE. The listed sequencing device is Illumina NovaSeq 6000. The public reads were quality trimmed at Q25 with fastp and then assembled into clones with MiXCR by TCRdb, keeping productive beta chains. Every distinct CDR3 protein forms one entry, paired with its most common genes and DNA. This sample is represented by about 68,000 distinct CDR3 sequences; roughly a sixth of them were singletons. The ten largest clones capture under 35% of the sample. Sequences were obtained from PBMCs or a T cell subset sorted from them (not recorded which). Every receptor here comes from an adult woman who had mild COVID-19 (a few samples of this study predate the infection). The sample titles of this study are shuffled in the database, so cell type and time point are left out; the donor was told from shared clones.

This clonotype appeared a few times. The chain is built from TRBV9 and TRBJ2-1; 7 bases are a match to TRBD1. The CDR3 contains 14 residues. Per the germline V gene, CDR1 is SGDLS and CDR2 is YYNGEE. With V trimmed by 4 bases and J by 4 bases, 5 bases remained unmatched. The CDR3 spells CASSIGTEYNEQFF. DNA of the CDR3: TGTGCCAGCAGCATTGGGACAGAATACAATGAGCAGTTCTTC.

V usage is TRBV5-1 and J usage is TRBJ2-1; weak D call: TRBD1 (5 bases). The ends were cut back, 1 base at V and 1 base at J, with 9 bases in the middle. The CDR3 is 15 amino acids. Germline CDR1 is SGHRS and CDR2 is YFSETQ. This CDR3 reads CASSLSHRSYNEQFF. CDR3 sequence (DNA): TGCGCCAGCAGCTTGAGTCACAGGTCCTACAATGAGCAGTTCTTC.

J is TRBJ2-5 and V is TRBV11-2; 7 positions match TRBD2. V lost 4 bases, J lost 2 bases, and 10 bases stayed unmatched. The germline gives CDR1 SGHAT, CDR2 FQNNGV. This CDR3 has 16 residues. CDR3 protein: CASSSGLLGVQETQYF. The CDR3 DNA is TGTGCCAGCAGCTCGGGACTACTGGGGGTACAAGAGACCCAGTACTTC.

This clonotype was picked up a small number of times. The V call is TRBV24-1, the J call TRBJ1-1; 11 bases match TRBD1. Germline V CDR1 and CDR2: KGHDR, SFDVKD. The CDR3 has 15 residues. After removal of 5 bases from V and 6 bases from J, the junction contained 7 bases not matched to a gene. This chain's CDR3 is CATSGPGQGGAEAFF. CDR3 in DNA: TGTGCCACCAGTGGTCCGGGACAGGGGGGCGCTGAAGCTTTCTTT.

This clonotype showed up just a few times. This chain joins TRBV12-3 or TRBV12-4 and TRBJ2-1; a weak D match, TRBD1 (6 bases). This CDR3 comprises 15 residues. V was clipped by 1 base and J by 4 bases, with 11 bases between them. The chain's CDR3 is CASSLGDKGYNEQFF. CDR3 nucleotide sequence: TGTGCCAGCAGTTTAGGGGACAAGGGTTACAATGAGCAGTTCTTC.

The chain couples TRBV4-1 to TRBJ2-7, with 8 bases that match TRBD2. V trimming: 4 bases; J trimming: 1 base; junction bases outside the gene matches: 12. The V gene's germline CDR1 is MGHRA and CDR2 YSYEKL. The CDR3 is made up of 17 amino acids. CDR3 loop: CASSPNPGGGFSYEQYF. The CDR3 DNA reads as TGCGCCAGCAGCCCCAACCCAGGCGGGGGGTTTTCCTACGAGCAGTACTTC.

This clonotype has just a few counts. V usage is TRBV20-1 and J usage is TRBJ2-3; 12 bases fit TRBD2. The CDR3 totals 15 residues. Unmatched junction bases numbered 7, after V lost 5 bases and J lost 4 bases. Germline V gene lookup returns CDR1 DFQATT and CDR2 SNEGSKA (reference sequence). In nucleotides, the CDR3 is TGCAGTGCTGTCCTAGCGGGGGGGAGTCCAGATACGCAGTATTTT. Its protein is CSAVLAGGSPDTQYF.

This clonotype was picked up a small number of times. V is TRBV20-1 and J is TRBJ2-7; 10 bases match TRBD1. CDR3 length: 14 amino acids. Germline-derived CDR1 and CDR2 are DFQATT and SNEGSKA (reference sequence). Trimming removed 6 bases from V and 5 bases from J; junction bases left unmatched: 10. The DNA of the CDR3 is TGCAGTGCCCTCGACAGGGGGCCTAGGGACGAGCAGTACTTC. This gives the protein CSALDRGPRDEQYF.

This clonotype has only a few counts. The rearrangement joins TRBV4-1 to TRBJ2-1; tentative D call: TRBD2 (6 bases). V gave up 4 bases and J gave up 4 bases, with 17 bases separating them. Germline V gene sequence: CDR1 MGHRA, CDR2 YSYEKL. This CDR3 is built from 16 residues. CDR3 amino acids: CASSRIADGEYNEQFF. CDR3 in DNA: TGCGCCAGCAGCCGCATAGCGGATGGGGAATACAATGAGCAGTTCTTC.

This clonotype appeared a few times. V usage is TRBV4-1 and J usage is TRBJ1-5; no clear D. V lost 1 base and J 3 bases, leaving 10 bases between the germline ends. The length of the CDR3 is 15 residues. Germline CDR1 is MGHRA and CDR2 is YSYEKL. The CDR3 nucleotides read TGCGCCAGCAGCCAAGGGTCCGGGAACAATCAGCCCCAGCATTTT. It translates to CASSQGSGNNQPQHF.

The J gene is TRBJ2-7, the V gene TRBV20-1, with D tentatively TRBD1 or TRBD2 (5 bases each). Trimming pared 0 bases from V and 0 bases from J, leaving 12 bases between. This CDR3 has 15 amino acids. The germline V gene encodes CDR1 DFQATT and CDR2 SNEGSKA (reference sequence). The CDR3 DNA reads TGCAGTGCTAGAGATTGGGACGGTGTCTCCTACGAGCAGTACTTC. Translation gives CSARDWDGVSYEQYF.

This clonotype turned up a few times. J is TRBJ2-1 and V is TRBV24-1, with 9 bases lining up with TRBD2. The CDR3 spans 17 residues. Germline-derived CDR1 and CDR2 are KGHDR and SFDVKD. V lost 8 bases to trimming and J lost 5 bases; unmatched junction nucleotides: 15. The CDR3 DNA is TGTGCCACCAAAAGCGGGAGGAAAATTGGGGGCGACAATGAGCAGTTCTTC. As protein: CATKSGRKIGGDNEQFF.

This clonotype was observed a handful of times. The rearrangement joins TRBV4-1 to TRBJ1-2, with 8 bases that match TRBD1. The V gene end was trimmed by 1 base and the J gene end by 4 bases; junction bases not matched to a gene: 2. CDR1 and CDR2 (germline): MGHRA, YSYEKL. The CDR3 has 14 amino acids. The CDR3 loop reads CASSQVGTGYGYTF. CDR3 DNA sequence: TGCGCCAGCAGCCAAGTCGGGACAGGCTATGGCTACACCTTC.

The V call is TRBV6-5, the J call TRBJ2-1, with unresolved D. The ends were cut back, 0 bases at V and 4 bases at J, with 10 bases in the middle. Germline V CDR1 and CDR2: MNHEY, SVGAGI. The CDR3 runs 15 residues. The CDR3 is CASSYSSLGYNEQFF. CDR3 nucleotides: TGTGCCAGCAGTTACTCCTCCTTGGGGTACAATGAGCAGTTCTTC.

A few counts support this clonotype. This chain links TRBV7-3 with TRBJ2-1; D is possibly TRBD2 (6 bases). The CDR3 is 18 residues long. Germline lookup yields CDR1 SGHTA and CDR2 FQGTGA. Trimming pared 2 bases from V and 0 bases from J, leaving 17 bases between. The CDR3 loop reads CASSLYGGSLPSYNEQFF. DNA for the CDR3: TGTGCCAGCAGCTTATATGGGGGGTCCCTCCCCTCCTACAATGAGCAGTTCTTC.

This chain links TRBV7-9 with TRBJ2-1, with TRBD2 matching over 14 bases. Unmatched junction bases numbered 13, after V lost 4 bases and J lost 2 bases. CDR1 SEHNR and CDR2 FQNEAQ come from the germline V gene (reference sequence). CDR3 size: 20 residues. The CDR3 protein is CASSSDRDWTSGRTYNEQFF. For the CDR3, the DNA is TGTGCCAGCAGCTCAGACAGGGACTGGACTAGCGGGAGGACCTACAATGAGCAGTTCTTC.

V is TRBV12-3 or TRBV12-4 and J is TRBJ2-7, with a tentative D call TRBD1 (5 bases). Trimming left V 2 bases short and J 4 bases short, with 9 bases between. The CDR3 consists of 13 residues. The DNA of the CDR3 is TGTGCCAGCAGTTTATCCCAGGGTTACGAGCAGTACTTC. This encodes CASSLSQGYEQYF.

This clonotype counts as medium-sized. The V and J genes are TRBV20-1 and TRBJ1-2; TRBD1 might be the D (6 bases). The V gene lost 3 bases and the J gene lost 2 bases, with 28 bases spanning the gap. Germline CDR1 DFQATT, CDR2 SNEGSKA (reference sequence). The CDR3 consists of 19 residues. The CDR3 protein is CSASPATTRQHRDNYGYTF. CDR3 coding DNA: TGCAGTGCTAGTCCAGCGACAACCCGACAACACAGGGACAACTATGGCTACACCTTC.

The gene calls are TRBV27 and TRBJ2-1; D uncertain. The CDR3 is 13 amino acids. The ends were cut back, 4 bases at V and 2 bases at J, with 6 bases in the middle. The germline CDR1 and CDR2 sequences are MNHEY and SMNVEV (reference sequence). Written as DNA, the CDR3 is TGTGCCAGCAGTTACAACGCCTACAATGAGCAGTTCTTC. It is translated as CASSYNAYNEQFF.

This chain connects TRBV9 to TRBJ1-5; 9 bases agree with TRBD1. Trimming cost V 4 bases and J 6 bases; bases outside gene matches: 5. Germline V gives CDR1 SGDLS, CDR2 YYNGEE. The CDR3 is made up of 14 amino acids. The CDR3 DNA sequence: TGTGCCAGCAGCCAGGGGACAGGGACTCAGCCCCAGCATTTT. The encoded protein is CASSQGTGTQPQHF.

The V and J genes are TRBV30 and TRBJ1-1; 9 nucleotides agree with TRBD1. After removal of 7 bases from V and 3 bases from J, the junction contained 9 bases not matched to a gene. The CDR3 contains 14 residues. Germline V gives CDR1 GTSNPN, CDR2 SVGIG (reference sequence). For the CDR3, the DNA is TGTGCCTACAACTCAGGGACAGGGCACACTGAAGCTTTCTTT. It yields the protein CAYNSGTGHTEAFF.

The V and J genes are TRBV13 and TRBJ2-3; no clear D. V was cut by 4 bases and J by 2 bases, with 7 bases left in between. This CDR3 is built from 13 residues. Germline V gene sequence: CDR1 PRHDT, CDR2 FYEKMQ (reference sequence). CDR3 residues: CASSSPDTDTQYF. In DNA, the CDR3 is TGTGCCAGCAGCTCACCCGACACAGATACGCAGTATTTT.

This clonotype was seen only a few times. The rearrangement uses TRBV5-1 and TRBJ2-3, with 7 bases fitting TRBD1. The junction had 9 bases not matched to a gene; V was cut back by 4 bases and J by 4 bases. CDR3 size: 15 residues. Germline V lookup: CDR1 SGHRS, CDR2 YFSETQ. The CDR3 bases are TGCGCCAGCAGCGGCCGACAGGGTCGGGCAGATACGCAGTATTTT. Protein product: CASSGRQGRADTQYF. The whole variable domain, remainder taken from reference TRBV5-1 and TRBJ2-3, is KAGVTQTPRYLIKTRGQQVTLSCSPISGHRSVSWYQQTPGQGLQFLFEYFSETQRNKGNFPGRFSGRQFSNSRSEMNVSTLELGDSALYLCASSGRQGRADTQYFGPGTRLTVL.

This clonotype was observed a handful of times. CDR3 sequence reads: CASSPRLAAYNEQFF. In nucleotides, the CDR3 is TGCGCCAGCAGCCCTAGACTAGCGGCCTACAATGAGCAGTTCTTC. The chain recombines TRBV5-1 with TRBJ2-1; 9 bases match TRBD2. The V segment lost 4 bases and the J segment 2 bases; nucleotides outside the gene matches: 4. Germline loops: CDR1 SGHRS, CDR2 YFSETQ. This CDR3 region has 15 residues.